This T cell receptor (beta chain) comes out of a study of blood T cells in healthy people across ages. Then a second PCR, running roughly 7 to 11 cycles, was carried out with a sample-barcoded 5' primer and a J-beta primer mix. Each of the samples gave a minimum of 2.5 million paired-end reads that contained CDR3. TCRdb recomputed calls from the 5' RACE reads with MiXCR, one row per CDR3 protein. Among 1.5 million to 2 million distinct CDR3 sequences listed, 28% were seen once. This clonotype came up a few times. Its antigen is as yet unknown. Germline assignment: CDR1 LGHDT and CDR2 YNNKEL (reference sequence). The V segment lost 4 bases and the J segment 7 bases; nucleotides outside the gene matches: 1. This CDR3 is 12 amino acids long. Points from the study as a whole: Percentage of naive T cells showed a strong correlation with TCR beta diversity.

The material sequenced was blood. This chain uses TRBV3-1 with TRBJ1-2; 9 positions agree with TRBD1. The TCR originated in a woman in her 30s in good health. CDR3 region: CASSRTGVGYTF. DNA of the CDR3: TGTGCCAGCAGCCGGACAGGGGTTGGCTACACCTTC.